This T cell receptor beta chain was captured in a study of beta chain features in type 1 diabetes. The table lists this clone with a few counts. The antigen is undetermined. Germline V gene data show CDR1 as MNHNS and CDR2 as SASEGT. This CDR3 region has 13 residues. Trimming shortened V by 2 bases and J by 9 bases, and 13 bases separated the two germline ends. Study-wide results and limits: In all four CD4+ subsets, TCRB CDR3 length was significantly, moderately reduced in type 1 diabetes.

What was sequenced were expressed TCRB transcripts, since all of the isolated RNA had been reverse transcribed. Using immunoSEQ multiplex PCR, the repertoire was profiled, and TCRdb retains in-frame clones only, with some absent. The sample holds over 20,000 clones, 40% to 60% seen once. This chain connects TRBV6-1 to TRBJ2-5; D possibly corresponds to TRBD1 (6 bases). The receptor was derived from a man aged 30 to 45 with type 1 diabetes. Sequencing was done on a sample of stem cell memory CD4+ T cells from blood. The chain's CDR3 is CASSEQGQEAQYF. The CDR3 DNA reads TGTGCCAGCAGTGAACAGGGGCAGGAGGCCCAGTACTTC.